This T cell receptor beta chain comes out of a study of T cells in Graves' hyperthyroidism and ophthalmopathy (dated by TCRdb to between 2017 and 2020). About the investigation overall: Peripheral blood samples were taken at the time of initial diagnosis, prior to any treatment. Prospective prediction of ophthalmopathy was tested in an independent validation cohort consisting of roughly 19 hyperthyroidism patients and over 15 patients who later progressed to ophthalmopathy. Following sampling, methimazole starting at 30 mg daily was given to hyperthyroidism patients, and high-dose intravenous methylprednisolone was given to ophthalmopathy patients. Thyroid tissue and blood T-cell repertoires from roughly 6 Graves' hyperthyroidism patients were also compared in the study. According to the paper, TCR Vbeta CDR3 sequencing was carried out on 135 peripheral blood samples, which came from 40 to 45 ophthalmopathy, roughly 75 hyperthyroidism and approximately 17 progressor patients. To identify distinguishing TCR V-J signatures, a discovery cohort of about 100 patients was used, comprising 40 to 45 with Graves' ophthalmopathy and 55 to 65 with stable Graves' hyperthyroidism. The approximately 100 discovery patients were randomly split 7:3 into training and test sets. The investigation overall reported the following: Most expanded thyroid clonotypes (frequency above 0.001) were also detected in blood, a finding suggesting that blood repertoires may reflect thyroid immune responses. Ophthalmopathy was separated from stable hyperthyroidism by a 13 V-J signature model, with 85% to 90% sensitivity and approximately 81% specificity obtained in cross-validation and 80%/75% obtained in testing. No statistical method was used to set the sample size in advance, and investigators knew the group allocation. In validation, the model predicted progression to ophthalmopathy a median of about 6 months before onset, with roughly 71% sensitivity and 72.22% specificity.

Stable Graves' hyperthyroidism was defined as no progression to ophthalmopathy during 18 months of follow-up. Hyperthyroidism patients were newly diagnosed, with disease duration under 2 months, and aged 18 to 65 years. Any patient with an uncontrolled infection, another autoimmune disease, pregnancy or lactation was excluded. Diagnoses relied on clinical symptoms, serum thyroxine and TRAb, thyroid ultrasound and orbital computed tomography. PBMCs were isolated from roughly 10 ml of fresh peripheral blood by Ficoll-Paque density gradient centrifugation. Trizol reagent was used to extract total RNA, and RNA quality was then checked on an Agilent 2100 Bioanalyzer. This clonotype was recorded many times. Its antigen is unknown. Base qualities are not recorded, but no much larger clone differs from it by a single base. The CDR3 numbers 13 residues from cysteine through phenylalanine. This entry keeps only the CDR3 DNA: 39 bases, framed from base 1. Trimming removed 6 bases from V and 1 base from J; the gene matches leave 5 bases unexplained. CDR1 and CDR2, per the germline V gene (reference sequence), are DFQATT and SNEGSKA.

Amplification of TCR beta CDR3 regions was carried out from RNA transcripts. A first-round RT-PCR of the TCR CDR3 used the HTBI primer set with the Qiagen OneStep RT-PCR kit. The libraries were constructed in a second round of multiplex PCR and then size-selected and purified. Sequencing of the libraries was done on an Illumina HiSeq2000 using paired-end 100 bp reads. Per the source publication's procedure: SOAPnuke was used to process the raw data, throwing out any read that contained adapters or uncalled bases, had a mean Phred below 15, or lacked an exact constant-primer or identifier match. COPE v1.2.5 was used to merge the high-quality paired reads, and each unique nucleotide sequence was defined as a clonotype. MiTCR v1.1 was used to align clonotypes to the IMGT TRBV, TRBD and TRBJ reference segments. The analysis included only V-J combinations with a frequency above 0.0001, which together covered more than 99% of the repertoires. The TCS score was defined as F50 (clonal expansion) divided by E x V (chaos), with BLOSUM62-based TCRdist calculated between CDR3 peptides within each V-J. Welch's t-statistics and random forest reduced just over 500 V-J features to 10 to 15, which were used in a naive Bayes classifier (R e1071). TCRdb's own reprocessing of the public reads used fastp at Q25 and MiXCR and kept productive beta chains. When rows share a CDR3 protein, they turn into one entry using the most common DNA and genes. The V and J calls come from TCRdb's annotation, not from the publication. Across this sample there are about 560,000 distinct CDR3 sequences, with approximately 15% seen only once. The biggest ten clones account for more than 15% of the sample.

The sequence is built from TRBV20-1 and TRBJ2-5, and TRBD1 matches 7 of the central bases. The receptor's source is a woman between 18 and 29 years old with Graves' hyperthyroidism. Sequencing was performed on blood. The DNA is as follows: TGCAGTGCAGCTACAGGGGCCCAAGAGACCCAGTACTTC. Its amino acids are CSAATGAQETQYF.